The 26 T cell receptor beta chains reported below all come from one sample, sequenced in a study of T cell changes during pregnancy in multiple sclerosis. Some clones are missing from TCRdb's copy, which holds only in-frame ones; the method was immunoSEQ multiplex PCR. The table shows some 58,000 clones, with about 96% occurring only once. The material was CD8+ T cells from peripheral blood mononuclear cells, obtained after pregnancy. The receptors shown here come from a female donor with multiple sclerosis, enrolled in a pregnancy study.

The CDR3, as DNA: TGCAGCGTCCTTAGCGGGAACTCCTACGAGCAGTACTTC. It yields the protein CSVLSGNSYEQYF. This chain connects TRBV29-1 to TRBJ2-7; TRBD2 matches at 8 bases. Germline CDR1 SQVTM, CDR2 ANQGSEA. Trimming cost V 6 bases and J 0 bases; bases outside gene matches: 4. The CDR3 totals 13 residues.

The chain recombines TRBV5-6 with TRBJ2-1; D may be TRBD2 (7 bases). The CDR3 has 15 residues. Germline loops: CDR1 SGHDT, CDR2 YYEEEE. The V and J ends lost 2 bases and 10 bases respectively, with 19 bases between them. The CDR3 DNA follows: TGTGCCAGCAGCTTTTCCCACGGCGGGGGCTGGGAGCAGTTCTTC. This sequence encodes CASSFSHGGGWEQFF.

CDR3 in DNA: TGCGCCAGCAGCCCCCAGGCGTCCTACGAGCAGTACTTC. The encoded protein is CASSPQASYEQYF. J is TRBJ2-7 and V is TRBV5-1; D is ambiguous. Trimming removed 4 bases from V and 1 base from J, with 9 bases in between. Germline V gene sequence: CDR1 SGHRS, CDR2 YFSETQ. This CDR3 has 13 amino acids. The variable domain in full, completed from reference TRBV5-1 and TRBJ2-7, reads KAGVTQTPRYLIKTRGQQVTLSCSPISGHRSVSWYQQTPGQGLQFLFEYFSETQRNKGNFPGRFSGRQFSNSRSEMNVSTLELGDSALYLCASSPQASYEQYFGPGTRLTVT.

Only one count was recorded for this clone. The rearrangement links TRBV6-6 to TRBJ2-2; 9 bases map to TRBD1. The germline gives CDR1 MNHNY, CDR2 SVGAGI (reference sequence). CDR3 length: 15 residues. V shed 0 bases, J shed 8 bases, and the junction held 4 bases outside the gene matches. The CDR3 protein is CASSYSDRGRGELFF. CDR3 DNA sequence: TGTGCCAGCAGTTACTCGGACAGGGGCCGAGGGGAGCTGTTTTTT.

This chain links TRBV9 with TRBJ2-7; tentative D call: TRBD2 (6 bases). Trimming took 0 bases from V and 3 from J, leaving 13 bases between them. CDR1 SGDLS and CDR2 YYNGEE come from the germline V gene. The CDR3 contains 15 residues. Written as DNA, the CDR3 is TGTGCCAGCAGCGTAGATGGACTATCATACTACGAGCAGTACTTC. Its protein is CASSVDGLSYYEQYF.

The chain combines TRBV7-9 with TRBJ2-1; D is perhaps TRBD2 (6 bases). The CDR3 is made up of 17 amino acids. The V and J ends lost 2 bases and 0 bases respectively, with 14 bases between them. Per the germline V gene, CDR1 is SEHNR and CDR2 is FQNEAQ (reference sequence). Here the CDR3 DNA reads TGTGCCAGCAGCTTACTAGCTGGCGGGAACTCCTACAATGAGCAGTTCTTC. Protein sequence: CASSLLAGGNSYNEQFF. The full variable domain, its missing parts supplied by reference TRBV7-9 and TRBJ2-1, is DTGVSQNPRHKITKRGQNVTFRCDPISEHNRLYWYRQTLGQGPEFLTYFQNEAQLEKSRLLSDRFSAERPKGSFSTLEIQRTEQGDSAMYLCASSLLAGGNSYNEQFFGPGTRLTVL.

The chain carries TRBV29-1 and TRBJ2-1; unclear D gene. The CDR3 consists of 15 residues. Germline V gene lookup returns CDR1 SQVTM and CDR2 ANQGSEA. Trimming removed 2 bases at V and 0 bases at J, with 11 bases between. Written as DNA, the CDR3 is TGCAGCGTTGAATCCAGGTCTGGCTCCTACAATGAGCAGTTCTTC. Protein product: CSVESRSGSYNEQFF.

The chain recombines TRBV5-1 with TRBJ2-7, with 11 bases that match TRBD1. The V gene's germline CDR1 is SGHRS and CDR2 YFSETQ. V shed 4 bases, J shed 2 bases, and the junction held 5 bases outside the gene matches. The CDR3 runs 15 residues. The CDR3 region is CASSRGTGGAYEQYF. The CDR3 nucleotides read TGCGCCAGCAGCCGGGGGACAGGGGGTGCCTACGAGCAGTACTTC.

The CDR3 region has the DNA TGTGCCAGCAGAGTTCGGGGGGTGCGTAGCGAGCAGTACTTC. It translates to CASRVRGVRSEQYF. The V call is TRBV28, the J call TRBJ2-7, with 7 bases lining up with TRBD2. The CDR3 loop spans 14 amino acids. Per the germline V gene, CDR1 is MDHEN and CDR2 is SYDVKM. V lost 6 bases and J lost 6; bases outside the gene matches: 11.

This sequence joins TRBV27 and TRBJ2-5; 11 bases match TRBD1. Germline lookup yields CDR1 MNHEY and CDR2 SMNVEV (reference sequence). Trimming took 4 bases from V and 5 from J; bases not matched to a gene: 6. The CDR3 is 15 amino acids. The CDR3: CASSYRDRGTETQYF. CDR3 DNA: TGTGCCAGCAGTTACCGGGACAGGGGGACGGAGACCCAGTACTTC.

This rearrangement joins TRBV7-8 to TRBJ2-1; 12 bases are shared with TRBD2. The CDR3 extends over 16 amino acids. Unmatched junction bases numbered 6, after V lost 5 bases and J lost 4 bases. In germline, CDR1 is SGHVS, CDR2 FQNEAQ. The CDR3 sequence is CASSPRTSGEYNEQFF. The CDR3 coding sequence is TGTGCCAGCAGCCCACGGACTAGCGGGGAATACAATGAGCAGTTCTTC.

J is TRBJ2-7 and V is TRBV25-1; TRBD1 agrees at 8 bases. V lost 7 bases to trimming and J lost 13 bases; unmatched junction nucleotides: 12. The CDR3 has 12 amino acids. The germline V gene encodes CDR1 MGHDK and CDR2 SYGVNS. The CDR3 loop is CASTAGGPWRYF. Here the CDR3 DNA reads TGTGCCAGCACCGCAGGGGGCCCCTGGCGTTACTTC.

This chain joins TRBV10-3 and TRBJ2-1, with a tentative D call TRBD2 (6 bases). Germline lookup yields CDR1 ENHRY and CDR2 SYGVKD. This CDR3 comprises 14 residues. The V and J ends lost 3 bases and 4 bases respectively, with 10 bases between them. The CDR3 region is CAISDNGGYNEQFF. The CDR3 nucleotides read TGTGCCATCAGTGATAACGGAGGGTACAATGAGCAGTTCTTC.

The chain joins TRBV5-5 to TRBJ1-2; tentative D call: TRBD1 (5 bases). Germline CDR1 and CDR2: SGHKS and YYEKEE (reference sequence). V was trimmed by 1 base and J by 7 bases, leaving 14 bases between them. The CDR3 has 14 residues. The CDR3: CASSLRAQGGGYTF. CDR3 coding DNA: TGTGCCAGCAGCTTGCGAGCCCAGGGTGGTGGCTACACCTTC. The variable domain in full, with the rest retrieved from reference TRBV5-5 and TRBJ1-2, is DAGVTQSPTHLIKTRGQQVTLRCSPISGHKSVSWYQQVLGQGPQFIFQYYEKEERGRGNFPDRFSARQFPNYSSELNVNALLLGDSALYLCASSLRAQGGGYTFGSGTRLTVV.

The chain combines TRBV6-5 with TRBJ2-3, with 7 bases aligning to TRBD2. Trimming removed 6 bases from V and 8 bases from J; junction bases left unmatched: 11. This CDR3 contains 14 residues. In germline, CDR1 is MNHEY, CDR2 SVGAGI. CDR3 loop: CASSPTSWEGTQYF. CDR3 coding DNA: TGTGCCAGCAGCCCCACTTCTTGGGAGGGTACGCAGTATTTT.

CDR3 nucleotide sequence: TGTGCCAGCAGCTTATCGGCGGGTCCGACAGATACGCAGTATTTT. Amino acids: CASSLSAGPTDTQYF. V gene TRBV7-9 combines with J gene TRBJ2-3; perhaps TRBD2 as D (5 bases). Germline V gene lookup returns CDR1 SEHNR and CDR2 FQNEAQ (reference sequence). The CDR3 is 15 residues long. The ends were cut back, 2 bases at V and 3 bases at J, with 12 bases in the middle.

This sequence joins TRBV21-1 and TRBJ2-7; TRBD2 is the table's D call, not checked against the DNA. TRBV21-1 is classified as a pseudogene. This CDR3 region has 17 residues. CDR3 residues: CASSELLSGRADYEQYF. Here the CDR3 DNA reads TGTGCCAGCAGCGAACTCCTTAGCGGGAGGGCCGACTACGAGCAGTACTTC.

This chain links TRBV4-2 with TRBJ2-7; the D gene is possibly TRBD2 (5 bases). CDR1 LGHNA and CDR2 YNFKEQ come from the germline V gene. The CDR3 is 16 residues long. Trimming shortened V by 0 bases and J by 6 bases, and 18 bases separated the two germline ends. This CDR3 is CASSQDFETIQSEQYF. The CDR3 region has the DNA TGTGCCAGCAGCCAAGATTTTGAGACTATCCAGTCCGAGCAGTACTTC.

This clone was detected once. The chain employs TRBV4-3 and TRBJ1-5; D gene unclear. V was shortened by 1 base and J by 5 bases, with 9 bases between the two germline ends. The CDR3 runs 14 residues. Germline loops: CDR1 LGHNA, CDR2 YSLEER. CDR3 nucleotide sequence: TGCGCCAGCAGCCAAGTTATTTATGATCAGCCCCAGCATTTT. Its protein is CASSQVIYDQPQHF.

Notes on this clone: Germline is not matched at one junction end, which may reflect a read error. The chain recombines TRBV7-9 with TRBJ1-1; D is unresolved. The CDR3 runs to 13 residues. Germline V gives CDR1 SEHNR, CDR2 FQNEAQ (reference sequence). The CDR3 protein is CASSVLSDTEAFF. The CDR3 nucleotides are TGTGCCAGCAGCGTTCTTAGTGACACAGAAGCTTTCTTT.

The genes are TRBV6-6 and TRBJ2-5, with 7 bases lining up with TRBD1. This CDR3 region has 16 residues. In germline, CDR1 is MNHNY, CDR2 SVGAGI (reference sequence). With V trimmed by 6 bases and J by 1 base, 11 bases remained unmatched. In nucleotides, the CDR3 is TGTGCCAGCAGCCCCGGTCCCGGGACAGCCCAAGAGACCCAGTACTTC. Translated: CASSPGPGTAQETQYF.

The chain carries TRBV19 and TRBJ2-1; 9 nucleotides line up with TRBD2. CDR3 length: 13 residues. Germline lookup yields CDR1 LNHDA and CDR2 SQIVND (reference sequence). The V segment lost 3 bases and the J segment 12 bases; nucleotides outside the gene matches: 6. CDR3: CASSIIAGEVQFF. The CDR3 DNA sequence: TGTGCCAGTAGTATTATAGCGGGAGAGGTGCAGTTCTTC.

The genes are TRBV6-5 and TRBJ1-1; TRBD1 might be the D (5 bases). The CDR3 runs to 14 residues. The V end was cut by 6 bases, the J end by 5 bases, with 16 bases between. CDR1 and CDR2 from the germline V gene are MNHEY and SVGAGI. The CDR3 region has the DNA TGTGCCAGCAGCCCAAATCGAAGGGGAACTGAAGCTTTCTTT. As protein: CASSPNRRGTEAFF.

The rearrangement links TRBV5-4 to TRBJ2-2; TRBD1 agrees at 7 bases. The V segment lost 4 bases and the J segment 7 bases; nucleotides outside the gene matches: 4. The CDR3 runs to 13 residues. Germline CDR1 SGHNT, CDR2 YYREEE (reference sequence). The CDR3: CASSLQGIGELFF. The DNA for the CDR3 is TGTGCCAGCAGCCTACAGGGGATCGGGGAGCTGTTTTTT.

The V and J genes are TRBV28 and TRBJ2-7; TRBD1 matches at 9 bases. V was pared by 6 bases and J by 3 bases, with 6 bases of the junction left unmatched. Germline CDR1 and CDR2: MDHEN and SYDVKM. The CDR3 has 14 residues. CDR3 in DNA: TGTGCCAGCAGCTCCCGACAGGGGGGCTACGAGCAGTACTTC. Translated: CASSSRQGGYEQYF.

The chain has TRBV5-4 and TRBJ2-7; TRBD1 is a possible D gene (6 bases). Trimming left V 2 bases short and J 5 bases short, with 8 bases between. The CDR3 has 12 residues. Germline V gene data show CDR1 as SGHNT and CDR2 as YYREEE (reference sequence). The CDR3 reads CASSLGGDEQYF. The CDR3 nucleotides are TGTGCCAGCAGCTTAGGGGGAGACGAGCAGTACTTC.